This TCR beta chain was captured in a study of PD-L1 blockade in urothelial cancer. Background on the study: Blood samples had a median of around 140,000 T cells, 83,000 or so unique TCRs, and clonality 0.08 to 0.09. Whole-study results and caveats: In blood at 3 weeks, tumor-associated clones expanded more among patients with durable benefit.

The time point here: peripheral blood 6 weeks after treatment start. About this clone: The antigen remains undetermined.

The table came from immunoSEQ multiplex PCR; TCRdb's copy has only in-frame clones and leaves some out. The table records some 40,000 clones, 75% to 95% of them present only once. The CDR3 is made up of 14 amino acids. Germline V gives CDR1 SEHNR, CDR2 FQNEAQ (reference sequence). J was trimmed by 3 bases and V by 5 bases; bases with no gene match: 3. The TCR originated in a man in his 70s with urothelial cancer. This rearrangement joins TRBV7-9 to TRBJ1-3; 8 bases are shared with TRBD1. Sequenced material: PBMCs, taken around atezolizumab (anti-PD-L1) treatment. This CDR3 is CASSLGQGGNTIYF. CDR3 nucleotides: TGTGCCAGCAGCCTCGGACAGGGTGGAAACACCATATATTTT.